These 32 T cell receptor beta chains originate from one sample sequenced in a study of CXCR3-negative and CXCR3-positive naive CD8 T cells. The libraries of TRB cDNA were prepared using 5' RACE with UMI labels. Reanalyzing the 5' RACE reads, TCRdb keeps one entry per CDR3 protein, without DNA. This specimen shows more than 45,000 distinct CDR3 sequences; the ten leading clones hold about 15%. Sequences were obtained from memory CD8+ T cells from blood. The receptors stem from a human donor in good health. Some clones in this sample may be carry-over from other donors' samples.

The chain recombines TRBV20-1 with TRBJ2-5. Germline CDR1 and CDR2: DFQATT and SNEGSKA (reference sequence). The length of the CDR3 is 14 residues. The CDR3 sequence is CSATSLVSEETQYF.

The chain combines TRBV9 with TRBJ2-7; TCRdb indicates TRBD2, and absent DNA this call remains unverified. This CDR3 comprises 14 residues. Germline V gene sequence: CDR1 SGDLS, CDR2 YYNGEE. The CDR3 loop reads CASSDERVSYEQYF.

The chain has TRBV29-1 and TRBJ2-3; TCRdb lists TRBD2, though no DNA is available to test this call. Germline V gene lookup returns CDR1 SQVTM and CDR2 ANQGSEA. This CDR3 is built from 12 residues. This CDR3 reads CSPSVGTDTQYF.

The J gene is TRBJ2-5, the V gene TRBV4-1. Looked up from germline, CDR1 is MGHRA and CDR2 is YSYEKL. This CDR3 is built from 16 residues. The CDR3 here is CASSQVITQTQETQYF.

The chain is built from TRBV6-4 and TRBJ2-1. Germline CDR1 and CDR2: MRHNA and SNTAGT. This CDR3 is built from 16 residues. The CDR3 sequence is CASSDSWESSYNAQLF.

The chain joins TRBV6-5 to TRBJ2-1; TCRdb's D call of TRBD1 is untestable without DNA. The germline gives CDR1 MNHEY, CDR2 SVGAGI. This CDR3 contains 16 residues. The CDR3 loop is CASSYSGGATYNEQFF.

The V gene is TRBV19, the J gene TRBJ1-5; TCRdb returns TRBD1, unconfirmable since there is no DNA. The CDR3 extends over 18 amino acids. CDR1 and CDR2 from the germline V gene are LNHDA and SQIVND (reference sequence). The CDR3 loop reads CASSIDFVGTDGNQPQHF. Filled out from reference TRBV19 and TRBJ1-5, the complete variable domain reads DGGITQSPKYLFRKEGQNVTLSCEQNLNHDAMYWYRQDPGQGLRLIYYSQIVNDFQKGDIAEGYSVSREKKESFPLTVTSAQKNPTAFYLCASSIDFVGTDGNQPQHFGDGTRLSIL.

This sequence joins TRBV6-1 and TRBJ2-7; as DNA is missing, the TRBD1 call by TCRdb cannot be tested. In germline, CDR1 is MNHNS, CDR2 SASEGT. This CDR3 spans 15 amino acids. The CDR3 here is CASRDSDRGMHEQYF.

The genes are TRBV12-3 or TRBV12-4 and TRBJ2-7. The length of the CDR3 is 14 residues. CDR3 sequence reads: CASSLAGSSYEQYF.

J is TRBJ1-6 and V is TRBV28; the TCRdb D gene call, TRBD1, has no DNA to confirm it. Germline-derived CDR1 and CDR2 are MDHEN and SYDVKM. This CDR3 region has 15 residues. CDR3 region: CASRGQGAYNSPLHF. The full variable domain, completed using reference TRBV28 and TRBJ1-6, is DVKVTQSSRYLVKRTGEKVFLECVQDMDHENMFWYRQDPGLGLRLIYFSYDVKMKEKGDIPEGYSVSREKKERFSLILESASTNQTSMYLCASRGQGAYNSPLHFGNGTRLTVT.

The chain carries TRBV6-5 and TRBJ2-3; TCRdb's D gene call, TRBD1, goes unchecked for lack of DNA. The CDR3 is 15 amino acids. From germline, CDR1 is MNHEY and CDR2 SVGAGI. The CDR3 reads CASSYGGQGLDTQYF.

J is TRBJ2-7 and V is TRBV10-3. Germline V gives CDR1 ENHRY, CDR2 SYGVKD. The CDR3 runs 14 residues. CDR3 loop: CAISGPPKVYEQYF.

The chain uses TRBV3-1 and TRBJ2-7; TCRdb selects TRBD1, and the lack of DNA leaves this call unchecked. This CDR3 is built from 15 residues. The germline V gene encodes CDR1 LGHDT and CDR2 YNNKEL (reference sequence). CDR3 residues: CASSAGQGSSYEQYF.

The J gene is TRBJ1-4, the V gene TRBV9. Germline V gene sequence: CDR1 SGDLS, CDR2 YYNGEE. The CDR3 runs 15 residues. CDR3 sequence: CASSVGGTANEKLFF.

The chain has TRBV7-9 and TRBJ2-2; TCRdb's D call, TRBD1, is unchecked because there is no DNA. This CDR3 is 15 amino acids long. Looked up from germline, CDR1 is SEHNR and CDR2 is FQNEAQ (reference sequence). CDR3 sequence: CASSFSGTATGELFF.

This chain links TRBV12-3 or TRBV12-4 with TRBJ2-7; TCRdb's D call, TRBD1, is unchecked because there is no DNA. This CDR3 has 14 residues. CDR3 sequence reads: CASSFPGSSYEQYF.

J is TRBJ2-2 and V is TRBV3-1. Germline V gives CDR1 LGHDT, CDR2 YNNKEL (reference sequence). There are 16 residues in the CDR3. CDR3 loop: CASSQEFGLNTGELFF.

The gene calls are TRBV7-2 and TRBJ2-7. CDR3 length equals 14 residues. Germline V lookup: CDR1 SGHTA, CDR2 FQGNSA. CDR3 residues: CASSPRGSHYEQYF.

CDR3 protein: CATSRFRTGPDEQYF. This chain links TRBV15 with TRBJ2-7; TCRdb lists TRBD1, though no DNA is available to test this call. CDR3 length equals 15 residues. CDR1 LNHNV and CDR2 YYDKDF come from the germline V gene (reference sequence).

This chain joins TRBV29-1 and TRBJ2-7; absent DNA, TCRdb's TRBD1 call cannot be checked. CDR1 is SQVTM, CDR2 ANQGSEA, per germline. The CDR3 has 13 amino acids. Here the CDR3 reads CSVVGRESYEQYF.

The genes are TRBV30 and TRBJ2-6. Germline V gives CDR1 GTSNPN, CDR2 SVGIG (reference sequence). This CDR3 comprises 13 residues. Here the CDR3 reads CAWWSSGANVLTF.

The gene calls are TRBV4-3 and TRBJ1-6; there is no DNA to check the TCRdb D call of TRBD1. The CDR3 contains 20 residues. CDR1 and CDR2 from the germline V gene are LGHNA and YSLEER. CDR3 in amino acids: CASSQDRTGGLSSYNSPLHF.

The rearrangement links TRBV25-1 to TRBJ2-5. The germline CDR1 and CDR2 sequences are MGHDK and SYGVNS. CDR3 size: 14 residues. CDR3 loop: CASSELSLQETQYF.

The chain has TRBV7-9 and TRBJ2-1. The CDR3 spans 14 residues. The V gene's germline CDR1 is SEHNR and CDR2 FQNEAQ (reference sequence). CDR3 protein: CASSSVGSYNEQFF.

V usage is TRBV6-6 and J usage is TRBJ2-7; TCRdb proposes TRBD1, but this gene call is untestable without DNA. CDR1 MNHNY and CDR2 SVGAGI come from the germline V gene (reference sequence). The CDR3 contains 15 residues. CDR3 loop: CASSDPEDSSYEQYF.

The gene calls are TRBV7-6 and TRBJ2-2. The CDR3 runs to 12 residues. CDR1 SGHVS and CDR2 FNYEAQ come from the germline V gene. The CDR3 protein is CASSLVSGELFF.

The chain uses TRBV6-5 and TRBJ2-7; TCRdb's D call of TRBD1 is untestable without DNA. Germline loops: CDR1 MNHEY, CDR2 SVGAGI. This CDR3 has 18 amino acids. This CDR3 is CASTTLKIGTGSGDEQYF.

The V gene is TRBV6-5, the J gene TRBJ2-2; TCRdb proposes TRBD2, but this gene call is untestable without DNA. CDR1 is MNHEY, CDR2 SVGAGI, per germline. The CDR3 covers 16 residues. The CDR3 here is CASSYGVAGGTGELFF.

The chain links TRBV7-7 to TRBJ2-2. Looked up from germline, CDR1 is SSHAT and CDR2 is FNYEAQ (reference sequence). The CDR3 is made up of 14 amino acids. CDR3 loop: CASSSKSNTGELFF.

The rearrangement links TRBV7-6 to TRBJ2-1; lacking DNA, the TRBD1 call made by TCRdb goes unchecked. The CDR3 sequence is 16 residues long. CDR1 and CDR2 from the germline V gene are SGHVS and FNYEAQ. The CDR3 loop is CASSLAETGWGDEQFF.

The chain is built from TRBV4-1 and TRBJ1-5; the D gene TCRdb calls, TRBD1, cannot be checked with no DNA. The germline gives CDR1 MGHRA, CDR2 YSYEKL. This CDR3 spans 20 amino acids. CDR3 sequence: CASSQAENQGFGYRNQPQHF.

The chain recombines TRBV20-1 with TRBJ2-7; TCRdb lists TRBD2, though no DNA is available to test this call. This CDR3 is built from 14 residues. Germline V gene sequence: CDR1 DFQATT, CDR2 SNEGSKA (reference sequence). This CDR3 is CSAHRSGTGDEQYF.